A single sample is the source of the 30 T cell receptor beta chains below, sequenced in a study of T cell changes during pregnancy in multiple sclerosis. Profiled with immunoSEQ multiplex PCR; TCRdb holds only in-frame clones, not every one. The sample shows more than 70,000 clones, approximately 90% of them seen only once. The sequencing here drew on peripheral blood, taken before pregnancy. Receptors originate from a female donor with multiple sclerosis, enrolled in a pregnancy study.

CDR3 sequence reads: CASTKDREAEAFF. In DNA form, the CDR3 reads TGTGCCAGCACCAAGGACAGGGAAGCTGAAGCTTTCTTT. The chain uses TRBV7-2 and TRBJ1-1, with 8 bases matching TRBD1. J gave up 6 bases and V 7 bases, and 7 bases lay outside the gene matches. Germline CDR1 and CDR2: SGHTA and FQGNSA. The CDR3 totals 13 residues.

This clone was counted only a few times. V gene TRBV12-2 combines with J gene TRBJ2-3; the table names TRBD1, a call not compared with the DNA. TRBV12-2 constitutes a pseudogene. This CDR3 has 17 residues. CDR3 nucleotides: TGTGCAAGTCGCCCCCAAGACAGGTCGGAGGACACAGATACGCAGTATTTT. Translation gives CASRPQDRSEDTDTQYF.

In its sample, this clone was seen once. The V call is TRBV27, the J call TRBJ2-1, with D possibly being TRBD2 (5 bases). The V gene's germline CDR1 is MNHEY and CDR2 SMNVEV (reference sequence). The CDR3 contains 17 residues. V lost 4 bases to trimming and J lost 1 base, with 17 bases between them. As DNA, the CDR3 is TGTGCCAGCAGTTCCCTACTGGGGAGAAGGTCCTACAATGAGCAGTTCTTC. Residues: CASSSLLGRRSYNEQFF.

This clone was observed a few times. The V and J genes are TRBV11-3 and TRBJ2-7; D is ambiguous. Germline V gives CDR1 SGHNT, CDR2 YENEEA. The V and J ends lost 0 bases and 0 bases respectively, with 15 bases between them. There are 17 residues in the CDR3. The CDR3 is CASSLDCMAPVSYEQYF. In nucleotides, the CDR3 is TGTGCCAGCAGCTTAGATTGTATGGCCCCCGTCTCCTACGAGCAGTACTTC.

This chain connects TRBV5-1 to TRBJ2-3, with D maybe TRBD1 (7 bases). Germline V gene sequence: CDR1 SGHRS, CDR2 YFSETQ. V was cut by 1 base and J by 4 bases, with 19 bases left in between. CDR3 length: 17 residues. The CDR3: CASSLTAGQPLADTQYF. In DNA, the CDR3 is TGCGCCAGCAGCTTGACCGCGGGACAGCCATTGGCAGATACGCAGTATTTT.

The chain carries TRBV7-9 and TRBJ1-2; 7 nucleotides match TRBD1. Trimming removed 5 bases from V and 4 bases from J; junction bases left unmatched: 10. Germline values: CDR1 SEHNR, CDR2 FQNEAQ (reference sequence). The CDR3 covers 15 residues. CDR3 protein: CASSPGTVITYGYTF. DNA of the CDR3: TGTGCCAGCAGCCCAGGGACAGTAATTACCTATGGCTACACCTTC.

The chain is built from TRBV7-3 and TRBJ1-1, with D unresolved. Germline CDR1 SGHTA, CDR2 FQGTGA. Trimming removed 0 bases at V and 1 base at J, with 3 bases between. The length of the CDR3 is 13 residues. CDR3 sequence reads: CASSLTRNTEAFF. CDR3 nucleotide sequence: TGTGCCAGCAGCTTAACCAGGAACACTGAAGCTTTCTTT.

The chain couples TRBV10-3 to TRBJ2-5; possibly TRBD1 for D (5 bases). Germline CDR1 reads ENHRY; CDR2 reads SYGVKD. The CDR3 runs 13 residues. V lost 9 bases to trimming and J lost 5 bases, with 16 bases between them. CDR3 coding DNA: TGTGCCATGAAGCAGGGTCTCGGCGAGACCCAGTACTTC. Protein: CAMKQGLGETQYF.

CDR3 protein: CASSLVDATNEKLFF. CDR3 sequence (DNA): TGTGCCAGCAGTCTGGTAGATGCAACTAATGAAAAACTGTTTTTT. The genes are TRBV28 and TRBJ1-4, with D unclear. Trimming pared 5 bases from V and 0 bases from J, leaving 10 bases between. The CDR3 runs to 15 residues. Germline values: CDR1 MDHEN, CDR2 SYDVKM.

The chain joins TRBV19 to TRBJ1-6; TRBD1 is a possible D gene (5 bases). Germline CDR1 and CDR2: LNHDA and SQIVND (reference sequence). The CDR3 is 14 residues long. V gave up 3 bases and J gave up 8 bases, with 11 bases separating them. The CDR3 DNA follows: TGTGCCAGTAGTATTAGTACAGGCTATTCACCCCTCCACTTT. Translating gives CASSISTGYSPLHF. Complete variable domain (other parts from reference TRBV19 and TRBJ1-6): DGGITQSPKYLFRKEGQNVTLSCEQNLNHDAMYWYRQDPGQGLRLIYYSQIVNDFQKGDIAEGYSVSREKKESFPLTVTSAQKNPTAFYLCASSISTGYSPLHFGNGTRLTVT.

The CDR3 reads CAISESGVNGYTF. The CDR3 nucleotides are TGTGCCATCAGTGAAAGCGGGGTGAATGGCTACACCTTC. V is TRBV10-3 and J is TRBJ1-2, with no clear D. V lost 3 bases to trimming and J lost 6 bases, with 11 bases between them. CDR3 size: 13 residues. Germline values: CDR1 ENHRY, CDR2 SYGVKD.

This clone appeared a single time. The chain combines TRBV2 with TRBJ2-3; 9 bases are shared with TRBD1. The J segment lost 6 bases and the V segment lost 5 bases, leaving 6 bases of the junction unmatched. The CDR3 has 14 residues. Per the germline V gene, CDR1 is SNHLY and CDR2 is FYNNEI. CDR3 amino acids: CASSWGQGYDTQYF. CDR3 bases: TGTGCCAGCAGTTGGGGACAGGGATACGATACGCAGTATTTT.

The V gene is TRBV27, the J gene TRBJ2-7; 9 bases fit TRBD2. This CDR3 contains 15 residues. The germline V gene has CDR1 MNHEY and CDR2 SMNVEV (reference sequence). J lost 6 bases, V lost 3 bases, and 9 bases had no gene match. CDR3 amino acids: CASSFRGTSFSEQYF. The CDR3 nucleotides are TGTGCCAGCAGTTTTCGGGGGACTAGCTTCTCCGAGCAGTACTTC.

The sample holds a few counts of this clone. V usage is TRBV7-2 and J usage is TRBJ2-2; possibly TRBD1 for D (6 bases). The CDR3 loop spans 15 amino acids. Germline loops: CDR1 SGHTA, CDR2 FQGNSA. V was shortened by 2 bases and J by 0 bases, with 7 bases between the two germline ends. CDR3 bases: TGTGCCAGCAGCTTACAGGGGACGAACACCGGGGAGCTGTTTTTT. It translates to CASSLQGTNTGELFF. Using reference TRBV7-2 and TRBJ2-2 for the parts outside the CDR3, the full variable domain is GAGVSQSPSNKVTEKGKDVELRCDPISGHTALYWYRQSLGQGLEFLIYFQGNSAPDKSGLPSDRFSAERTGGSVSTLTIQRTQQEDSAVYLCASSLQGTNTGELFFGEGSRLTVL.

The CDR3 sequence is CASRAGKQGEQYF. The CDR3 DNA sequence: TGTGCCAGCAGGGCGGGTAAACAGGGCGAGCAGTACTTC. V and J are TRBV2 and TRBJ2-7; a possible D gene is TRBD1 (6 bases). CDR1 is SNHLY, CDR2 FYNNEI, per germline. Trimming shortened V by 6 bases and J by 6 bases, and 15 bases separated the two germline ends. CDR3 length: 13 amino acids.

The chain recombines TRBV6-6 with TRBJ2-1; 11 bases map to TRBD2. V dropped 6 bases and J dropped 3; count of bases not matched to a gene: 7. This CDR3 region has 16 residues. Germline V gene sequence: CDR1 MNHNY, CDR2 SVGAGI (reference sequence). The CDR3 DNA follows: TGTGCCAGCAGGGCCACTAGCGGGAGAATCTACAATGAGCAGTTCTTC. This sequence encodes CASRATSGRIYNEQFF.

The rearrangement links TRBV29-1 to TRBJ2-7; D remains ambiguous. CDR1 and CDR2 from the germline V gene are SQVTM and ANQGSEA. The CDR3 is 11 residues long. With 2 bases removed from V and 6 bases from J, the gap between germline ends came to 8 bases. The CDR3, as DNA: TGCAGCGTTGAAATGGGCTCCGAGCAGTACTTC. Its translation: CSVEMGSEQYF.

This clone showed up just once. V usage is TRBV7-3 and J usage is TRBJ1-1; 8 bases are a match to TRBD1. This CDR3 contains 14 residues. V lost 5 bases, J lost 4 bases, and 6 bases stayed unmatched. Per germline, CDR1 SGHTA and CDR2 FQGTGA. CDR3 protein: CASSVTGDVTEAFF. The CDR3 DNA reads TGTGCCAGCAGCGTGACAGGGGACGTCACTGAAGCTTTCTTT.

V is TRBV7-9 and J is TRBJ2-7, with 11 bases identical to TRBD1. V was pared by 5 bases and J by 0 bases, with 12 bases of the junction left unmatched. The CDR3 extends over 18 amino acids. CDR1 and CDR2 from the germline V gene are SEHNR and FQNEAQ (reference sequence). The DNA of the CDR3 is TGTGCCAGCAGCATAGGACAGGGGGCTGGCATCGTCTCCTACGAGCAGTACTTC. Translated, it gives CASSIGQGAGIVSYEQYF.

The chain recombines TRBV19 with TRBJ2-3; D is possibly TRBD1 (6 bases). Trimming stripped 6 bases from V and 0 bases from J, with 16 bases between. In germline, CDR1 is LNHDA, CDR2 SQIVND (reference sequence). This CDR3 region has 16 residues. The CDR3 sequence is CASRRSLGASTDTQYF. The CDR3 DNA is TGTGCCAGTAGGAGGAGCTTGGGGGCGAGCACAGATACGCAGTATTTT.

J is TRBJ2-2 and V is TRBV7-9, with 10 bases aligning to TRBD1. Losses at the gene ends were 5 bases for V and 5 bases for J; bases not matched to a gene: 5. The germline V gene encodes CDR1 SEHNR and CDR2 FQNEAQ (reference sequence). CDR3 size: 15 residues. Here the CDR3 DNA reads TGTGCCAGCAGCCAAGGACAGGGGGTGACCGGGGAGCTGTTTTTT. Residues: CASSQGQGVTGELFF.

The rearrangement joins TRBV6-1 to TRBJ2-1; 8 positions agree with TRBD2. V gave up 6 bases and J gave up 2 bases; unmatched junction bases: 6. CDR1 is MNHNS, CDR2 SASEGT, per germline. This CDR3 is 15 amino acids long. The CDR3 DNA follows: TGTGCCAGCAGGCACAGCGGGGGTACCTACAATGAGCAGTTCTTC. The encoded protein is CASRHSGGTYNEQFF.

The chain uses TRBV25-1 and TRBJ1-1; D is unclear. Germline lookup yields CDR1 MGHDK and CDR2 SYGVNS. The CDR3 is made up of 14 amino acids. V was shortened by 4 bases and J by 3 bases, with 12 bases between the two germline ends. The CDR3 nucleotides read TGTGCCAGCAGTGTAGCCGGGAGCCACACTGAAGCTTTCTTT. It specifies CASSVAGSHTEAFF.

This chain joins TRBV7-2 and TRBJ2-5, with 12 bases matching TRBD2. CDR1 and CDR2 (germline): SGHTA, FQGNSA. This CDR3 has 16 residues. The ends lost 2 bases at V and 4 bases at J; junction bases unmatched: 5. CDR3 sequence reads: CASSLQASGGAETQYF. The CDR3 nucleotides are TGTGCCAGCAGCTTACAGGCTAGCGGGGGGGCAGAGACCCAGTACTTC. Filled out from reference TRBV7-2 and TRBJ2-5, the complete variable domain reads GAGVSQSPSNKVTEKGKDVELRCDPISGHTALYWYRQSLGQGLEFLIYFQGNSAPDKSGLPSDRFSAERTGGSVSTLTIQRTQQEDSAVYLCASSLQASGGAETQYFGPGTRLLVL.

The genes are TRBV7-2 and TRBJ2-6; 12 bases are a match to TRBD1. The CDR3 loop spans 18 amino acids. V trimming: 5 bases; J trimming: 2 bases; junction bases outside the gene matches: 7. CDR1 is SGHTA and CDR2 is FQGNSA in the germline V gene. The CDR3 nucleotides are TGTGCCAGCAGCCCCTCCGGGACAGGGGGCGCTGGGGCCAACGTCCTGACTTTC. This translates into CASSPSGTGGAGANVLTF. The full variable domain, completed using reference TRBV7-2 and TRBJ2-6, is GAGVSQSPSNKVTEKGKDVELRCDPISGHTALYWYRQSLGQGLEFLIYFQGNSAPDKSGLPSDRFSAERTGGSVSTLTIQRTQQEDSAVYLCASSPSGTGGAGANVLTFGAGSRLTVL.

The chain employs TRBV18 and TRBJ2-2; D remains unclear. CDR1 and CDR2 from the germline V gene are KGHSH and LQKENI. The CDR3 has 14 residues. The V end was cut by 0 bases, the J end by 5 bases, with 7 bases between. CDR3 nucleotide sequence: TGTGCCAGCTCACCACCCGAGAGGACCGGGGAGCTGTTTTTT. Its translation is CASSPPERTGELFF.

The rearrangement joins TRBV19 to TRBJ2-1; 12 bases line up with TRBD2. CDR1 LNHDA and CDR2 SQIVND come from the germline V gene (reference sequence). The CDR3 consists of 18 residues. V shed 4 bases, J shed 0 bases, and the junction held 7 bases outside the gene matches. This CDR3 reads CASSKFRTSGTSYNEQFF. The CDR3 bases are TGTGCCAGTAGTAAGTTTAGGACTAGCGGGACCTCCTACAATGAGCAGTTCTTC.

This rearrangement joins TRBV5-4 to TRBJ1-4; tentatively, D is TRBD1 (6 bases). The length of the CDR3 is 14 residues. Between the trimmed V and J ends, which lost 0 bases and 8 bases, there was a span of 11 bases. Per germline, CDR1 SGHNT and CDR2 YYREEE (reference sequence). CDR3 amino acids: CASSLGQGIEKLFF. The CDR3 bases are TGTGCCAGCAGCTTGGGGCAGGGGATAGAAAAACTGTTTTTT.

J is TRBJ2-1 and V is TRBV4-3; D perhaps matches TRBD2 (7 bases). The V end was cut by 0 bases, the J end by 1 base, with 16 bases between. The CDR3 consists of 18 residues. Germline V gene sequence: CDR1 LGHNA, CDR2 YSLEER. For the CDR3, the DNA is TGCGCCAGCAGCCAAGACTGGGGGGGCCTTAGGTCCTACAATGAGCAGTTCTTC. Its translation is CASSQDWGGLRSYNEQFF.

The genes are TRBV27 and TRBJ2-7, with 7 nucleotides matching TRBD2. V was clipped by 7 bases and J by 6 bases; unmatched bases: 21. CDR3 length equals 17 residues. Germline V gene sequence: CDR1 MNHEY, CDR2 SMNVEV (reference sequence). The CDR3 coding sequence is TGTGCCAGCACCCGGTGGGAAGGGAGGGGTATATCGGGCGAGCAGTACTTC. This sequence encodes CASTRWEGRGISGEQYF.